This T cell receptor (beta chain) was captured in a study of T-cell reconstitution after alpha-beta-depleted transplantation in children. The study's findings and limits: By one year post-transplant, T-cell counts and diversity largely arose from T cells that were newly produced. Surviving recipient cells, namely T cells and thymic progenitors, were the source of high day-60 TCRbeta diversity in some patients.

This clonotype was counted once. As yet, its antigen is unknown. A much larger clone differs from this one at a single base, so this may be a read error. Between the trimmed V and J ends, which lost 1 base and 4 bases, there was a span of 6 bases. Germline V lookup: CDR1 KGHDR, CDR2 SFDVKD. This CDR3 spans 13 amino acids. Unique molecular identifiers were built into the TCRbeta library. TCRdb called the PCR reads again in MiXCR, with one record for every CDR3 protein. The profile shows around 440,000 distinct CDR3 sequences, about 10% of them singletons. This chain connects TRBV24-1 to TRBJ2-5; D unresolved. The material sequenced was PBMCs, taken before TCRalphabeta/CD19-depleted stem cell transplant. The source is a child aged 2 to 15 with inherited bone marrow failure, due to receive a stem cell transplant. Here the CDR3 reads CATSDLRGETQYF. CDR3 nucleotides: TGTGCCACCAGTGATTTAAGAGGAGAGACCCAGTACTTC.